The 14 T cell receptor beta chains reported below all come from one sample, sequenced in a study of neurological immune-mediated disorders. Time point denoted: longitudinal time-point 3. TCRdb re-analysed the 5' RACE reads in MiXCR, keeping a single row per CDR3 protein. The data hold under 130,000 distinct CDR3 sequences, with 10% to 14% observed a single time. The source material was PBMCs. Receptors originate from a female donor with HTLV-1-associated myelopathy (HAM/TSP).

The chain carries TRBV6-6 and TRBJ1-5, with a tentative D call TRBD1 (5 bases). CDR1 and CDR2 from the germline V gene are MNHNY and SVGAGI (reference sequence). Trimming took 0 bases from V and 6 from J, leaving 15 bases between them. There are 16 residues in the CDR3. The CDR3 sequence is CASSYSSGGRTQPQHF. In nucleotides, the CDR3 is TGTGCCAGCAGTTACTCGTCGGGGGGTCGCACTCAGCCCCAGCATTTT.

This clonotype has at least ten counts. The chain employs TRBV5-1 and TRBJ1-2; tentative D call: TRBD1 (5 bases). V shed 0 bases and J shed 4 bases, with 10 bases lying between them. Germline CDR1 reads SGHRS; CDR2 reads YFSETQ. The CDR3 runs to 14 residues. The CDR3 region is CASSLAGDFYGYTF. As DNA, the CDR3 is TGCGCCAGCAGCTTGGCGGGGGATTTCTATGGCTACACCTTC. Supplemented by reference TRBV5-1 and TRBJ1-2, the full variable domain reads KAGVTQTPRYLIKTRGQQVTLSCSPISGHRSVSWYQQTPGQGLQFLFEYFSETQRNKGNFPGRFSGRQFSNSRSEMNVSTLELGDSALYLCASSLAGDFYGYTFGSGTRLTVV.

Many counts were recorded for this clonotype. This CDR3 reads CSAPSGGAFYNEQFF. In DNA form, the CDR3 reads TGCAGTGCACCTAGCGGGGGGGCTTTCTACAATGAGCAGTTCTTC. The chain employs TRBV20-1 and TRBJ2-1; TRBD2 agrees at 12 bases. Trimming removed 6 bases from V and 3 bases from J; junction bases left unmatched: 6. Germline V CDR1 and CDR2: DFQATT, SNEGSKA (reference sequence). The CDR3 is 15 residues long.

This clonotype has a handful of counts. This rearrangement joins TRBV2 to TRBJ2-1; a weak D match, TRBD2 (5 bases). The germline V gene encodes CDR1 SNHLY and CDR2 FYNNEI. This CDR3 is 13 amino acids long. The V end lost 5 bases, the J end lost 9 bases, and 14 bases lay between the germline ends. Here the CDR3 DNA reads TGTGCCAGCAGTACTCTAGCTTTCGGTGAGCAGTTCTTC. It translates to CASSTLAFGEQFF.

This clonotype was seen at least ten times. The V gene is TRBV2, the J gene TRBJ2-7; 9 bases align to TRBD1. Per germline, CDR1 SNHLY and CDR2 FYNNEI. This CDR3 has 15 residues. Losses at the gene ends were 3 bases for V and 3 bases for J; bases not matched to a gene: 6. CDR3 DNA sequence: TGTGCCAGCAGTGATTATCGGGACAGGGACTACGAGCAGTACTTC. This codes for CASSDYRDRDYEQYF.

This clonotype has only a few counts. The CDR3 protein is CASSFSLSGAETQYF. As DNA, the CDR3 is TGTGCCAGCAGCTTTTCACTTAGTGGAGCGGAGACCCAGTACTTC. V usage is TRBV5-4 and J usage is TRBJ2-5; D gene ambiguous. Germline values: CDR1 SGHNT, CDR2 YYREEE (reference sequence). With 2 bases removed from V and 5 bases from J, the gap between germline ends came to 16 bases. The CDR3 contains 15 residues.

In this sample, this clonotype turned up many times. This chain uses TRBV24-1 with TRBJ2-1, with 11 bases fitting TRBD1. This CDR3 spans 14 amino acids. Germline CDR1 KGHDR, CDR2 SFDVKD. The V segment lost 9 bases and the J segment 7 bases; nucleotides outside the gene matches: 7. CDR3 bases: TGTGCCACCGCCGGGACAGGGGGACTTAATGAGCAGTTCTTC. It codes for CATAGTGGLNEQFF.

This clonotype was observed at least ten times. The chain has TRBV5-1 and TRBJ2-1; D gene ambiguous. The V gene's germline CDR1 is SGHRS and CDR2 YFSETQ. This CDR3 comprises 11 residues. Trimming shortened V by 2 bases and J by 7 bases, and 4 bases separated the two germline ends. In DNA, the CDR3 is TGCGCCAGCAGCTTTGGGAATGAGCAGTTCTTC. Translating gives CASSFGNEQFF.

This clonotype has a count of ten or more. CDR3 nucleotides: TGTGCCAGCAGCTTTCTCTATCGGGACAGGGGTCACTATGGCTACACCTTC. It codes for CASSFLYRDRGHYGYTF. This chain joins TRBV5-4 and TRBJ1-2; 10 bases are a match to TRBD1. Germline V lookup: CDR1 SGHNT, CDR2 YYREEE (reference sequence). Losses at the gene ends were 2 bases for V and 3 bases for J; bases not matched to a gene: 10. This CDR3 region has 17 residues.

This clonotype was seen ten or more times. The V call is TRBV12-3 or TRBV12-4, the J call TRBJ2-3; TRBD2 aligns across 13 bases. Trimming took 3 bases from V and 6 from J; bases not matched to a gene: 3. The CDR3 contains 15 residues. Here the CDR3 DNA reads TGTGCCAGCAGTTTCGGACTAGCGGGGGTCGATACGCAGTATTTT. This translates into CASSFGLAGVDTQYF.

On this clonotype: Since a much larger clone is just one base distant, this may be a read error. The V gene is TRBV7-9, the J gene TRBJ2-7; D might be TRBD2 (7 bases). Trimming removed 3 bases from V and 5 bases from J, with 14 bases in between. The CDR3 totals 14 residues. Germline V CDR1 and CDR2: SEHNR, FQNEAQ (reference sequence). The CDR3 loop reads CASSLGGGRNEQYF. CDR3 DNA: TGTGCCAGCAGCTTGGGGGGGGGCCGCAACGAGCAGTACTTC.

This clonotype appeared many times. V gene TRBV7-2 combines with J gene TRBJ2-3; 9 bases align to TRBD2. From germline, CDR1 is SGHTA and CDR2 FQGNSA. The CDR3 has 15 amino acids. The V and J ends lost 4 bases and 5 bases, in that order; junction bases with no gene match: 7. CDR3 loop: CASSYSGGGVDTQYF. In nucleotides, the CDR3 is TGTGCCAGCAGCTATAGCGGGGGAGGCGTAGATACGCAGTATTTT. Full variable domain (rest looked up from reference TRBV7-2 and TRBJ2-3): GAGVSQSPSNKVTEKGKDVELRCDPISGHTALYWYRQSLGQGLEFLIYFQGNSAPDKSGLPSDRFSAERTGGSVSTLTIQRTQQEDSAVYLCASSYSGGGVDTQYFGPGTRLTVL.

The sample holds a few counts of this clonotype. The CDR3 DNA follows: TGTGCCAGCAGTTACGTCCAGGGGAGTACTAATGAAAAACTGTTTTTT. This gives the protein CASSYVQGSTNEKLFF. The chain employs TRBV6-6 and TRBJ1-4; possible D gene TRBD1, 6 bases. Germline CDR1 is MNHNY and CDR2 is SVGAGI (reference sequence). The CDR3 has 16 amino acids. Deletions cut 2 bases from V and 2 bases from J, with 12 bases between.

This clonotype was observed at least ten times. The V and J genes are TRBV6-1 and TRBJ1-5; the D gene is possibly TRBD1 (5 bases). This CDR3 comprises 14 residues. The V and J ends lost 3 bases and 2 bases respectively, with 8 bases between them. Germline V gene lookup returns CDR1 MNHNS and CDR2 SASEGT. CDR3 sequence (DNA): TGTGCCAGCAGTGACAGGGATTGCAATCAGCCCCAGCATTTT. This gives the protein CASSDRDCNQPQHF.